These 18 T cell receptor beta chains share one sample of origin, sequenced in a study of cytomegalovirus exposure and HLA in healthy donors. Primers for the PCR totalled 60 Vbeta and 13 Jbeta. Sequenced by immunoSEQ multiplex PCR; TCRdb stores in-frame clones only, minus some. Of about 98,000 clones in the sample, 69% were seen once. The material sequenced was PBMCs. Receptor source: a female donor in good health and CMV-seronegative.

The rearrangement joins TRBV4-1 to TRBJ2-1; a possible D gene is TRBD2 (7 bases). The germline CDR1 and CDR2 sequences are MGHRA and YSYEKL. The CDR3 sequence is 15 residues long. Between the trimmed V and J ends, which lost 0 bases and 9 bases, there was a span of 15 bases. The CDR3 sequence is CASSQEGGAMGEQFF. The CDR3 region has the DNA TGCGCCAGCAGCCAAGAGGGGGGGGCGATGGGTGAGCAGTTCTTC.

The rearrangement links TRBV9 to TRBJ2-2, with TRBD2 matching over 7 bases. Germline values: CDR1 SGDLS, CDR2 YYNGEE. V gave up 4 bases and J gave up 8 bases; unmatched junction bases: 20. CDR3 size: 18 residues. In DNA, the CDR3 is TGTGCCAGCAGCCCCCAACGGTCTAGCGGTCCTGTGACAGGGGAGCTGTTTTTT. Translating gives CASSPQRSSGPVTGELFF.

The rearrangement joins TRBV5-1 to TRBJ1-1, with 9 bases fitting TRBD1. J was trimmed by 4 bases and V by 1 base; bases with no gene match: 5. Per the germline V gene, CDR1 is SGHRS and CDR2 is YFSETQ. The CDR3 is 15 residues long. CDR3 sequence: CASSLTRTGATEAFF. The CDR3, as DNA: TGCGCCAGCAGCTTGACACGGACAGGGGCCACTGAAGCTTTCTTT.

The genes are TRBV9 and TRBJ2-1; 8 bases agree with TRBD1. Germline values: CDR1 SGDLS, CDR2 YYNGEE. The V segment lost 3 bases and the J segment 2 bases; nucleotides outside the gene matches: 7. This CDR3 is 16 amino acids long. The CDR3 sequence is CASSAPDRGAYNEQFF. CDR3 nucleotides: TGTGCCAGCAGCGCTCCCGACAGGGGTGCCTACAATGAGCAGTTCTTC.

The chain recombines TRBV2 with TRBJ2-2; D gene unclear. Germline assignment: CDR1 SNHLY and CDR2 FYNNEI. This CDR3 is built from 15 residues. Trimming left V 8 bases short and J 0 bases short, with 13 bases between. CDR3 amino acids: CASSPGHTNTGELFF. In DNA, the CDR3 is TGTGCCAGCTCCCCAGGCCATACGAACACCGGGGAGCTGTTTTTT.

The V and J genes are TRBV7-3 and TRBJ2-2, with 7 bases fitting TRBD1. With 5 bases clipped from V and 1 base from J, the junction kept 4 bases outside the gene matches. The CDR3 totals 15 residues. The germline CDR1 and CDR2 sequences are SGHTA and FQGTGA. The CDR3 loop is CASSRRQGNTGELFF. In DNA, the CDR3 is TGTGCCAGCAGCCGCCGACAGGGGAACACCGGGGAGCTGTTTTTT.

The V and J genes are TRBV19 and TRBJ1-2; the D is unclear. Trimming took 6 bases from V and 4 from J, leaving 12 bases between them. The germline V gene has CDR1 LNHDA and CDR2 SQIVND (reference sequence). The CDR3 is 13 residues long. This CDR3 reads CASSPPDFYGYTF. The CDR3 DNA sequence: TGTGCCAGTAGCCCCCCGGACTTCTATGGCTACACCTTC.

The J gene is TRBJ2-3, the V gene TRBV2; D is ambiguous. CDR1 is SNHLY, CDR2 FYNNEI, per germline. The CDR3 extends over 14 amino acids. The germline V and J ends were trimmed by 2 bases and 0 bases, with 6 bases remaining between them. CDR3 loop: CASSERSSTDTQYF. CDR3 DNA sequence: TGTGCCAGCAGTGAACGTTCCAGCACAGATACGCAGTATTTT.

The chain links TRBV5-4 to TRBJ2-5; D is uncertain. Deletions cut 0 bases from V and 4 bases from J, with 19 bases between. The CDR3 runs 17 residues. Germline V gives CDR1 SGHNT, CDR2 YYREEE (reference sequence). The CDR3 here is CASSLGQRPIDGETQYF. The CDR3 DNA is TGTGCCAGCAGCTTGGGGCAGAGGCCCATAGATGGAGAGACCCAGTACTTC.

The V call is TRBV6-4, the J call TRBJ2-6, with D possibly matching TRBD1 (6 bases). CDR3 length equals 17 residues. Germline CDR1 and CDR2: MRHNA and SNTAGT. Trimming took 3 bases from V and 0 from J, leaving 12 bases between them. In DNA, the CDR3 is TGTGCCAGCAGTGAGGGGGCATCCAGCTCTGGGGCCAACGTCCTGACTTTC. It yields the protein CASSEGASSSGANVLTF.

The chain uses TRBV6-5 and TRBJ2-7; possibly TRBD2 for D (6 bases). Germline values: CDR1 MNHEY, CDR2 SVGAGI. V was shortened by 4 bases and J by 0 bases, with 13 bases between the two germline ends. There are 15 residues in the CDR3. CDR3 DNA: TGTGCCAGCAGTTCCGGGGACGGGAGCTCCTACGAGCAGTACTTC. Translation: CASSSGDGSSYEQYF.

The chain is built from TRBV6-1 and TRBJ2-7; a possible D gene is TRBD2 (5 bases). From germline, CDR1 is MNHNS and CDR2 SASEGT. This CDR3 comprises 13 residues. V was clipped by 8 bases and J by 0 bases, with 11 bases between them. The CDR3 sequence: CASVGRDSYEQYF. CDR3 coding DNA: TGTGCCAGCGTCGGCCGGGACTCCTACGAGCAGTACTTC.

The gene calls are TRBV27 and TRBJ1-2, with 7 bases matching TRBD1. Germline V gene data show CDR1 as MNHEY and CDR2 as SMNVEV (reference sequence). V was clipped by 4 bases and J by 5 bases; unmatched bases: 10. The CDR3 length is 15 residues. CDR3 residues: CASSSNPRQGYGYTF. In nucleotides, the CDR3 is TGTGCCAGCAGTTCAAACCCAAGACAGGGATATGGCTACACCTTC.

The V gene is TRBV6-5, the J gene TRBJ2-7; TRBD2 matches at 10 bases. J lost 3 bases, V lost 4 bases, and 3 bases had no gene match. CDR3 length: 14 residues. CDR1 is MNHEY, CDR2 SVGAGI, per germline. The chain's CDR3 is CASSSIAGGYEQYF. CDR3 sequence (DNA): TGTGCCAGCAGTTCAATAGCGGGGGGCTACGAGCAGTACTTC.

The chain uses TRBV18 and TRBJ2-7; tentative D call: TRBD1 (6 bases). The CDR3 covers 13 residues. Looked up from germline, CDR1 is KGHSH and CDR2 is LQKENI. V lost 2 bases and J 5 bases, leaving 10 bases between the germline ends. The CDR3 is CASSPLTGNEQYF. In DNA form, the CDR3 reads TGTGCCAGCTCACCATTAACAGGGAACGAGCAGTACTTC.

V gene TRBV7-2 combines with J gene TRBJ1-1; the D gene is possibly TRBD1 (5 bases). This CDR3 has 15 amino acids. Per germline, CDR1 SGHTA and CDR2 FQGNSA. Between the trimmed V and J ends, which lost 5 bases and 0 bases, there was a span of 13 bases. CDR3 nucleotides: TGTGCCAGCAGCGGTAGGGGCCAGCTGAACACTGAAGCTTTCTTT. Translated: CASSGRGQLNTEAFF.

The chain has TRBV4-3 and TRBJ2-3, with 10 nucleotides matching TRBD1. The CDR3 sequence is 15 residues long. In germline, CDR1 is LGHNA, CDR2 YSLEER. V gave up 3 bases and J gave up 1 base; unmatched junction bases: 1. The CDR3 is CASSHGTGGTDTQYF. The CDR3 bases are TGCGCCAGCAGCCACGGGACAGGGGGCACAGATACGCAGTATTTT.

V and J are TRBV15 and TRBJ2-7; the match to TRBD1 covers 7 bases. The germline CDR1 and CDR2 sequences are LNHNV and YYDKDF (reference sequence). This CDR3 is built from 13 residues. The junction had 6 bases not matched to a gene; V was cut back by 1 base and J by 9 bases. The CDR3 protein is CATSRAQGDAQYF. The CDR3 coding sequence is TGTGCCACCAGCAGAGCCCAGGGGGATGCGCAGTACTTC.